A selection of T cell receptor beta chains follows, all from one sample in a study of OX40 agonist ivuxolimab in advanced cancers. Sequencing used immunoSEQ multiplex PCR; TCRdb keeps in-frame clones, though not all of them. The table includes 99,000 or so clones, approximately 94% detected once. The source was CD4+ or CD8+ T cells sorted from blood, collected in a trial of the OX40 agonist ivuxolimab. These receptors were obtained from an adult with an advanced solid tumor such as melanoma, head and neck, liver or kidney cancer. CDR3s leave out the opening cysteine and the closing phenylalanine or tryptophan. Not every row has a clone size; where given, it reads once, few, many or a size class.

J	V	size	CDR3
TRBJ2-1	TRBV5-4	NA	ASSLSSGVNEQF
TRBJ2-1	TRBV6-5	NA	ATDSDNEQF
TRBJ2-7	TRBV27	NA	ASSPQNRIHEQY
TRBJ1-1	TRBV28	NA	ASRLGNTEAF
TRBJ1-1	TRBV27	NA	ASSLFPPTGISEAF
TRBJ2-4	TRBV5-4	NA	ASSSGQGNIQY
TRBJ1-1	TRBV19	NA	ASKEAGVGEAF
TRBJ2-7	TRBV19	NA	ASSIALHDINEQY
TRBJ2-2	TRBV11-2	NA	ASSPRLAGKDTGELF
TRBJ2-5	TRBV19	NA	ASSIVSGETQY
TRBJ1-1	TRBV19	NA	ATWDFRNTEAF
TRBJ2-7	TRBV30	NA	AWNAGVPPSYEQY
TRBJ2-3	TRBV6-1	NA	ASSDTDTQY
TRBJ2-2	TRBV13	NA	ASSSFLAGANTGELF
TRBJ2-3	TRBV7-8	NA	ASSKYLGGATDTQY
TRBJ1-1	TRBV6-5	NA	ASSYLVLTF
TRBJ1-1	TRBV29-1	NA	SVTTEDTEAF
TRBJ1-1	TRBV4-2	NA	ASGQRGGSNTEAF
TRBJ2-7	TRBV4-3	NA	ASSQEREAYEQY
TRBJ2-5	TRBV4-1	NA	ASSRVGEETQY
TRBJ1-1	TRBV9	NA	ASSAQALETEAF
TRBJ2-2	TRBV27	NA	ASGPSLNTGELF
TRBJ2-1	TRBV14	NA	ASSPLQTSGRRREQF
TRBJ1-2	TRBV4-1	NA	ASSLLGGNGYT
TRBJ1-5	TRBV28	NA	ASSPTGEIDQPQH
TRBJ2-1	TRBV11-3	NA	ASSQGLGDNEQF
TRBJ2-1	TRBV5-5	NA	ASSLQPPNNEQF
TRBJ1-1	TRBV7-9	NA	ASSTGTGGTEAF
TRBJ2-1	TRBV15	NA	ATRDSGAHEQF
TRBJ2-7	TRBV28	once	ASTLGLPAPYEQY
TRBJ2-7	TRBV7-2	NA	ASSSPLRSYEQY
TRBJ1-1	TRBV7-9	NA	ASSLGQAAF
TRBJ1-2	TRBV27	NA	ASSLSRQDGGYT
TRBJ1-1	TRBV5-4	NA	ASSGIPGTGNTEAF
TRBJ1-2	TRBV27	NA	ASSFEGAYGYT
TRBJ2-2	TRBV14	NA	ASSQDLTSGREELV
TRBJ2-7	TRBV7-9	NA	ASSSDRGHEQY
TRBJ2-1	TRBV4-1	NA	ASSQVPNGPEQF
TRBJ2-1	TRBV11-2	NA	ASSPWTGRNEQF
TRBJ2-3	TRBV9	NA	ASSGPSLADTQY
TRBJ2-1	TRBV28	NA	ASSGQVDNEQF
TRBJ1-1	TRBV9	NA	ASRPSGLSTEAF
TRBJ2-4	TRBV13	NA	ASSTRLAQNIQY
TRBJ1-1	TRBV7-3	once	ASSRRQGGSEAF
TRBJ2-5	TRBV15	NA	ATSRAGMAETQY
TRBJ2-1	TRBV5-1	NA	ASSFPNDEQF